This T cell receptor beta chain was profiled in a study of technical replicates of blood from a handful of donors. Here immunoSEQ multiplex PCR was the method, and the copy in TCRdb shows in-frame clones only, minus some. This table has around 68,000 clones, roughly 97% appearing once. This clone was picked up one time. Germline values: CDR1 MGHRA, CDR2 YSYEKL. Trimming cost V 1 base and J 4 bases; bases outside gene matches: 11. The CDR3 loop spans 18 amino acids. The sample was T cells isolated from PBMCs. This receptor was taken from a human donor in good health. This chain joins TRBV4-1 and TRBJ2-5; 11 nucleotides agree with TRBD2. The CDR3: CASSQVLAGVVVGETQYF. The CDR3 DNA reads TGCGCCAGCAGCCAAGTACTAGCGGGAGTCGTTGTGGGAGAGACCCAGTACTTC.